Listed below are T cell receptor beta chains from one sample, sequenced in a study of Graves' ophthalmopathy and Graves' hyperthyroidism. TCRdb re-derived calls from the multiplex PCR reads in MiXCR, one entry per CDR3 protein. The profile shows over a million distinct CDR3 sequences, 36% of them singletons. Sequenced: peripheral blood or thyroid tissue (not recorded which). Receptor source: an adult man with Graves' hyperthyroidism. Both conserved end residues are part of each CDR3. The order of the fields is D gene, J gene, V gene, clone size, CDR3 DNA, CDR3 protein. A D gene is named only where the DNA matches it firmly. Where a row states a size, it is once, few, many or the class of an expanded clone; other rows omit it.

.,TRBJ2-7,TRBV9,.,TGTGCCAGCATGCCGACCAAGAACTACGAGCAGTACTTC,CASMPTKNYEQYF
.,TRBJ1-1,TRBV19,.,TGTGCCAGTAGTCCGGACCGTACCTTT,CASSPDRTF
.,TRBJ2-7,TRBV15,.,TGTGCCACCAGCAGAGTGGCAGCCTACGAGCAGTACTTC,CATSRVAAYEQYF
.,TRBJ2-7,TRBV12-3/TRBV12-4,many,TGTGCCAGCAGTTTGCCAGGGTTGTACTACGAGCAGTACTTC,CASSLPGLYYEQYF
TRBD2,TRBJ2-2,TRBV9,many,TGTGCCAGCAGCGACGGGACTACGAACACCGGGGAGCTGTTTTTT,CASSDGTTNTGELFF
.,TRBJ2-5,TRBV6-5,many,TGTGCCAGCAGTTACTCCCGAGAGACCCAGTACTTC,CASSYSRETQYF
.,TRBJ2-7,TRBV2,many,TGTGCCATCCAGGGGGGCGTCACCTACGAGCAGTACTTC,CAIQGGVTYEQYF
.,TRBJ2-2,TRBV7-2,.,TGTGCTAGAGAGCGTGGGGACACCGGGGAGCTGTTTTTT,CARERGDTGELFF
.,TRBJ1-4,TRBV18,.,TGTGCCAGCTCACCACGTAAAGGGTCTACTAATGAAAAACTGTTTTTT,CASSPRKGSTNEKLFF
.,TRBJ1-1,TRBV25-1,many,TGTGCCAGCAGTGAGACAGAGGGACGGGGGCCCACTGAAGCTTTCTTT,CASSETEGRGPTEAFF
.,TRBJ1-1,TRBV7-9,once,TGTGCCAGCGCTAACGGCGGGAGGTACACTGAAGCTTTCTTT,CASANGGRYTEAFF
.,TRBJ2-7,TRBV30,few,TGTGCCTGGAGCGGTGGACTGTCCTACGAGCAGTACTTC,CAWSGGLSYEQYF
.,TRBJ1-1,TRBV29-1,.,TGCAGCGAAGGGGGAATGAACACTGAAGCTTTCTTT,CSEGGMNTEAFF
.,TRBJ2-7,TRBV2,many,TGTGCCAGCAGTCCAACAGCCGAGCAGTACTTC,CASSPTAEQYF
.,TRBJ1-2,TRBV7-2,.,TGTGCCAGCAGCTTTCTGTCAGGGGATGGCTACACCTTC,CASSFLSGDGYTF
.,TRBJ2-7,TRBV10-3,many,TGTGCCAGCACCAAACGTGGGGCCGGGGACTACGAGCAGTACTTC,CASTKRGAGDYEQYF
.,TRBJ2-5,TRBV2,few,TGTGCCAGCAGTGAATTGGGGGCCACCCAAGAGACCCAGTACTTC,CASSELGATQETQYF
.,TRBJ2-2,TRBV5-6,few,TGTGCCAGCAGCTCCCCTTCCGGGACGGAGGGCACCGGGGAGCTGTTTTTT,CASSSPSGTEGTGELFF
.,TRBJ2-7,TRBV7-2,.,TGTGCCAGCAGCGTAAGCCCCGGGGCTGGCGAGCAGTACTTC,CASSVSPGAGEQYF
.,TRBJ2-6,TRBV7-9,.,TGTGCCAGCACCCCTTGGGCAGGGGCCAACGTCCTGACTTTC,CASTPWAGANVLTF
.,TRBJ1-3,TRBV5-1,once,TGCGCCAGCAGCTTCGCGGGTTTCTCTGGAAACACCATATATTTT,CASSFAGFSGNTIYF
.,TRBJ1-3,TRBV2,few,TGTGCCAGCAAGGGGACTGGAAACACCATATATTTT,CASKGTGNTIYF
.,TRBJ1-5,TRBV10-3,.,TGTGCCATCGGCGGGGTCATAGATCAGCCCCAGCATTTT,CAIGGVIDQPQHF
.,TRBJ1-5,TRBV5-6,.,TGTGCCAGCAAAAGGGAGTCCCACAATCAGCCCCAGCATTTT,CASKRESHNQPQHF
.,TRBJ2-7,TRBV29-1,few,TGCAGCGTTGAGAGTGGGCACGAGCAGTACTTC,CSVESGHEQYF
TRBD1,TRBJ1-2,TRBV12-3/TRBV12-4,.,TGTGCCAGCAGCTTAAACCGGGACAGGTTTAACTATGGCTACACCTTC,CASSLNRDRFNYGYTF
.,TRBJ1-2,TRBV27,.,TGTGCCAGCAGTTTGCTTTTCGGGGGCGGTGGCTACACCTTC,CASSLLFGGGGYTF
.,TRBJ1-4,TRBV7-9,many,TGTGCCAGCAGCCCTCAACGGGAAAAACTGTTTTTT,CASSPQREKLFF